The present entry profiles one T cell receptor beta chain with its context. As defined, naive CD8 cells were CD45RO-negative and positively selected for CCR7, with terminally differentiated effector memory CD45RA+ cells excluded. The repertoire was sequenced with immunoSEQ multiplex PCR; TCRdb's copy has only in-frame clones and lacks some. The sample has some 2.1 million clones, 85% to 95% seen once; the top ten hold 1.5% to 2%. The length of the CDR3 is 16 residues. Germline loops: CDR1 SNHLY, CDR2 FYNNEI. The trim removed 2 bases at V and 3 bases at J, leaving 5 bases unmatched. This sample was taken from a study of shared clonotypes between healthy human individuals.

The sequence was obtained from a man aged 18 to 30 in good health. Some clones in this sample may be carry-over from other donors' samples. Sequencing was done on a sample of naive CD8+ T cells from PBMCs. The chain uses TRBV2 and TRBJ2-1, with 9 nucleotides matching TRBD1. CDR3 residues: CASSERRTGVYNEQFF. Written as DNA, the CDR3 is TGTGCCAGCAGTGAACGACGGACAGGGGTCTACAATGAGCAGTTCTTC.